This section outlines one T cell receptor beta chain sequence together with its context. Its antigen is not identified. Stability required unchanged lesions during the previous 6 months. No patient showed confetti depigmentation, a clinical sign of active disease. Clones were read by immunoSEQ multiplex PCR, and TCRdb kept only the in-frame ones, dropping some. The data contain 55,000 to 75,000 clones, 90% to 95% of them singletons. The source of the sample is a study of resident and recirculating memory T cells in vitiligo. The V gene lost 3 bases and the J gene lost 0 bases, with 17 bases spanning the gap. The CDR3 consists of 17 residues. Germline V gene data show CDR1 as SGDLS and CDR2 as YYNGEE. Broader study findings: TCR sequences were not conserved across biopsy sites or patients. Vitiligo lesions lacked a unique dominant clone, and clonality varied.

The source of this sequence is a male donor with vitiligo. Sequences were obtained from blood. The rearrangement links TRBV9 to TRBJ2-3, with a tentative D call TRBD2 (7 bases). The CDR3 DNA reads as TGTGCCAGCAGCGCTCAAGGGGCGGGGGCTAGCACAGATACGCAGTATTTT. Residues: CASSAQGAGASTDTQYF.